This T cell receptor beta chain was captured in a study of technical replicates of blood from four donors listed by TCRdb under 2017. CDR1 and CDR2 are read off the germline V gene (reference sequence) as LNHDA and SQIVND. The CDR3 runs 18 residues from the cysteine to the phenylalanine. Kept here is only the CDR3 DNA, which spans 54 bases and is read in frame from base 1. V ends up 3 bases short and J 1 base short, with an unmatched junction base count of 13. As to this clone: Its antigen specificity is not known. There are no base qualities to consult, and no much larger clone falls within one base.

Library generation was performed with the immunoSEQ multiplex PCR assay. In TCRdb, the immuneACCESS table is reduced to in-frame sequences with V and J assigned. These tables do not hold every clone; where another copy was compared, an unresolved V gene accounts for under half, and the others remain unexplained. The sample table contains some 98,000 clones; only one count was recorded for under 97% of them. Less than 0.25% of the sample is in the top ten clones. Material: T cells isolated from PBMCs. This TCR came from a human donor in good health. The V gene is TRBV19 and the J gene is TRBJ2-7; 9 bases in the middle match TRBD2. CDR3 loop: CASSMRQVAGGPSYEQYF. The sequenced DNA is TGTGCCAGTAGTATGCGACAAGTGGCGGGAGGGCCATCCTACGAGCAGTACTTC.